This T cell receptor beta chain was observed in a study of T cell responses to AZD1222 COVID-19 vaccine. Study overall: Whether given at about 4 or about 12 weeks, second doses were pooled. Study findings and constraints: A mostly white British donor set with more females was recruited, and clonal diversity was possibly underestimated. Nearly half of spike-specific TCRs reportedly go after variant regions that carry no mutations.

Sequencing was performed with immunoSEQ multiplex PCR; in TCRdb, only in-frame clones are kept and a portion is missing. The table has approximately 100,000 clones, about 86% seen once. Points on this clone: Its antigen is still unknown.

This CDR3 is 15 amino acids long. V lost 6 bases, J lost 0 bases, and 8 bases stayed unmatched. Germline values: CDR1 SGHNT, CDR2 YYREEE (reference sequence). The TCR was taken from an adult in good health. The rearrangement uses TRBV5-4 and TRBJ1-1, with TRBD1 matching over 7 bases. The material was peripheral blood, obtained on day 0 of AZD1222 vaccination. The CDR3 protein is CASNPRTGMNTEAFF. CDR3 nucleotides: TGTGCCAGCAACCCCAGGACAGGCATGAACACTGAAGCTTTCTTT.